This note documents a single T cell receptor (beta chain) sequence. This CDR3 contains 14 residues. The authors ran a second PCR of about 7 to 11 cycles using a sample-barcoded 5' primer and a J-beta primer mix. TCRdb reanalysed the 5' RACE reads using MiXCR and keeps one entry per CDR3 protein. Of about 690,000 distinct CDR3 sequences in the sample, over 40% were seen once. This record comes from a study of blood T cells in healthy people across ages. Looking at the study overall: About one barcoded beta molecule was captured per two T cells (by template switching).

Total RNA extraction produced at least 5.5 micrograms (per sample) for the study. The chain employs TRBV21-1 and TRBJ2-7; TRBD1, the D gene given by the table, was not confirmed from the DNA. TRBV21-1 is classified as a pseudogene. The source is a man older than 75 in good health. Source material: blood. The CDR3 spells CASTSGTGSYEQYF. For the CDR3, the DNA is TGTGCCAGCACTTCCGGGACAGGATCCTACGAGCAGTACTTC.